What follows describes a single TCR beta chain. It lacks a known antigen. Per-base qualities were not stored, and no clone one base away is much larger. CD4+ T cells from unexposed donors were collected before the COVID-19 pandemic (2011-2018). The EasySep CD4+ T cell isolation kit was used to isolate CD4+ T cells once the cultures had run for nine to eleven days. As cell numbers permitted, CD4+ T cells from unexposed donors were tested for reactivity to SARS-CoV-2 S and N and to four common cold coronavirus spike pools. PBMCs were cultured at two million per well in IMDM supplemented with roughly 5% human AB serum and about 9.2 IU/ml IL-2. Half of the culture medium was replaced with fresh IL-2-containing medium on days 3 and 7. Each peptide culture condition was generally run in triplicate replicate wells. The leukapheresis product used for the unexposed donors was purchased from a commercial source. Ficoll-Paque PLUS gradient centrifugation was used to isolate PBMCs from leukapheresis product or whole blood. PBMCs were either cryopreserved at -140°C or used fresh in the expansion assay. The QIAamp Micro DNA Kit was used to extract genomic DNA from the CD4+ T cells.

Measured from the cysteine to the phenylalanine, the CDR3 is 14 residues long. Only CDR3 DNA is held: 42 bases, read in frame from base 1. Reading the germline V gene gives CDR1 MDHEN and CDR2 SYDVKM. Trimming removed 7 bases from V and 3 bases from J, leaving 13 bases between the germline ends. The entry originates in a study of CD4 T cells in relation to SARS-CoV-2 and coronaviruses (dated by TCRdb to about 2021). For context, the study as a whole: In the ViraFEST assay, PBMCs were cultured with antigen for approximately 10 days, after which TCR beta CDR3s were sequenced to identify antigen-specific clonal expansions. The negative reference condition was either a culture with an HIV-1 Nef peptide pool or a culture with no peptide. Using patient-derived lymphoblastoid cell lines, the shared crossreactive spike epitopes were mapped to their HLA restriction. At the level of individual TCR clonotypes, the study evaluated whether memory CD4+ T cells crossreact between the spike proteins of SARS-CoV-2 and those of common cold coronaviruses. Samples from a few pre-COVID donors and the naive versus memory experiments were sequenced with the Adaptive Biotechnologies TCR-sequencing kit; other data were Illumina-based. Expansion assays from other donors in the study were sequenced with a different, Illumina-based TCR-beta assay. Paper-wide results and their limitations: Compared with monoreactive clones, crossreactive clones had significantly weaker SARS-CoV-2-driven expansion, a result consistent with antigenic imprinting. The study was limited by small numbers of patients and tested TCRs. Because the crossreactivity analysis focused on spike protein, crossreactivity against other viral proteins was not assessed. Memory CD4+ clonotypes crossrecognizing SARS-CoV-2 and at least one common cold coronavirus spike were found in roughly three fifths of donors. Because no donor provided both pre-pandemic and post-infection samples, tracing the source of pre-existing responses was limited.

Libraries were made using the immunoSEQ multiplex PCR assay. The paper's data handling went like this. During preprocessing, nonproductive sequences were discarded, as were any CDR3s that did not begin with C, did not end with F or W, or were shorter than 7 amino acids. The MANAFEST web app identified antigen-specific clonotypes based on expansion compared with the reference and other culture wells. A clone was considered positive if significant expansion relative to the reference culture was observed in 2 of 3 replicate wells at an FDR below 0.05. Positive clones also required significant expansion versus all other tandem wells and an odds ratio above 5. CDR3 homology was quantified as pairwise Levenshtein distance, calculated with the stringdist R package after three terminal residues were trimmed from each end. Not all clones reach the TCRdb copy of this immuneACCESS table, which keeps in-frame sequences only. Checked studies attribute under half of the gap to unresolved V genes and leave the rest unexplained. V and J calls plus clone size are reproduced from that table; the DNA served to infer D and trimming. This sample comprises around 16,000 clones, around 82% of them detected only once. Around 19% of the sample comes from the top ten.

The source is a human donor in good health. The receptor chain draws on TRBV28 and TRBJ1-5; the D gene assignment is ambiguous. The sequencing sample was made of CD4+ T cells from PBMCs, cultured in vitro. The bases are TGTGCCAGCAAAGATCTGCAGTCCAATCAGCCCCAGCATTTT. The encoded protein is CASKDLQSNQPQHF.